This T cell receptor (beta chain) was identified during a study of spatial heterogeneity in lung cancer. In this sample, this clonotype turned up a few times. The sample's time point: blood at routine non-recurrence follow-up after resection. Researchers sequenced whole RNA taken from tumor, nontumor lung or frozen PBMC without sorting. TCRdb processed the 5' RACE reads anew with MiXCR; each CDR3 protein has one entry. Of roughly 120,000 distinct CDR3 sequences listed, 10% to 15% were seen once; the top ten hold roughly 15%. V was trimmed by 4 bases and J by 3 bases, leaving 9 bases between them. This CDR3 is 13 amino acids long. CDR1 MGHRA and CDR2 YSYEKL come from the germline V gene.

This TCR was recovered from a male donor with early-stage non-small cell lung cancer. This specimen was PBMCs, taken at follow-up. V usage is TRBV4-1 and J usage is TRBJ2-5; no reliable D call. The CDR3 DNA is TGCGCCAGCAGCCCCGCCTCAGAAGAGACCCAGTACTTC. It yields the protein CASSPASEETQYF.